This T cell receptor beta chain was obtained from a study of blood T cells in healthy people across ages. PBMCs, at least 7 million per sample, were isolated. As for this clonotype: Its antigen remains unidentified.

This CDR3 has 14 residues. Germline CDR1 is SGHKS and CDR2 is YYEKEE (reference sequence). Trimming removed 3 bases from V and 3 bases from J, with 10 bases in between. It was with a sample-barcoded 5' primer and a J-beta primer mix that a second PCR of about 7 to 12 cycles was run. Each cDNA molecule carried a tag from a template-switch adaptor that contained 12 random nucleotides. Each CDR3 protein gets one entry after TCRdb re-called the 5' RACE reads with MiXCR. Of about 1.6 million distinct CDR3 sequences in the sample, about 35% were seen once. Study results and caveats: In long-lived donors, naive CD4+ cell counts and diversity exceeded those of aged donors. Estimates based on one million T cells were treated as lower bounds.

This receptor was taken from a woman in her twenties or thirties in good health. The specimen sequenced was blood. V gene TRBV5-5 combines with J gene TRBJ2-1, with D unclear. The chain's CDR3 is CASSSRTDYNEQFF. Written as DNA, the CDR3 is TGTGCCAGCAGCTCCAGGACGGACTACAATGAGCAGTTCTTC.